One sample yielded the 16 T cell receptor beta chains listed below, sequenced in a study of shared clonotypes between healthy human individuals. TCRdb's copy holds only in-frame clones and misses some; the assay was immunoSEQ multiplex PCR. Of some 660,000 clones in the sample, 60% to 75% were seen once. Input material: memory CD4+ T cells sorted from blood. Subset given: CD45RA-negative fraction. The source is a woman in her thirties in good health.

The chain employs TRBV4-1 and TRBJ2-7; D is unclear. CDR3 length equals 15 residues. V gave up 1 base and J gave up 6 bases, with 16 bases separating them. Germline V gives CDR1 MGHRA, CDR2 YSYEKL. CDR3 amino acids: CASSQVGDPVGEQYF. The CDR3 coding sequence is TGCGCCAGCAGCCAAGTAGGCGACCCGGTGGGCGAGCAGTACTTC.

The V gene is TRBV27, the J gene TRBJ2-3; D possibly uses TRBD1 or TRBD2 (5 bases each). CDR3 length: 14 amino acids. V was cut by 6 bases and J by 2 bases, with 12 bases left in between. Germline assignment: CDR1 MNHEY and CDR2 SMNVEV (reference sequence). The CDR3 DNA reads as TGTGCCAGCAGCTCGATGGGGGTCACAGATACGCAGTATTTT. It encodes CASSSMGVTDTQYF.

This rearrangement joins TRBV21-1 to TRBJ2-7. TRBV21-1 is noted as a pseudogene. The CDR3 has 17 amino acids. This CDR3 is CASSQPPRDHNSYEQYF. DNA of the CDR3: TGTGCCAGCAGTCAACCCCCCCGGGACCACAACTCCTACGAGCAGTACTTC.

The V call is TRBV28, the J call TRBJ1-2, with TRBD1 matching 8 bases. Germline values: CDR1 MDHEN, CDR2 SYDVKM. The CDR3 loop spans 17 amino acids. Trimming took 1 base from V and 6 from J; bases not matched to a gene: 13. The CDR3 region has the DNA TGTGCCAGCAGTTTATTTAAGAGGGGGGGACAGGTCGATGGCTACACCTTC. This codes for CASSLFKRGGQVDGYTF.

J is TRBJ2-7 and V is TRBV19; TRBD2 agrees at 8 bases. The CDR3 extends over 15 amino acids. The V segment lost 3 bases and the J segment 6 bases; nucleotides outside the gene matches: 10. Germline V CDR1 and CDR2: LNHDA, SQIVND (reference sequence). CDR3 region: CASSIHGSGTTEQYF. The CDR3 DNA reads TGTGCCAGTAGTATTCATGGTAGCGGGACTACCGAGCAGTACTTC.

This sequence joins TRBV7-9 and TRBJ2-1; D uncertain. V lost 0 bases and J lost 6, with 9 bases in between. Germline V gene sequence: CDR1 SEHNR, CDR2 FQNEAQ (reference sequence). The length of the CDR3 is 14 residues. Written as DNA, the CDR3 is TGTGCCAGCAGCTTAGCTGTGTCGGGCAATGAGCAGTTCTTC. Translated: CASSLAVSGNEQFF.

The chain uses TRBV11-2 and TRBJ2-1; D might be TRBD2 (5 bases). This CDR3 region has 15 residues. Trimming took off 3 bases at V and 6 bases at J, with 15 bases between the two ends. In germline, CDR1 is SGHAT, CDR2 FQNNGV. This CDR3 is CASSFGLVGGNEQFF. CDR3 in DNA: TGTGCCAGCAGCTTCGGATTAGTAGGAGGCAATGAGCAGTTCTTC.

This sequence joins TRBV27 and TRBJ1-4; D gene uncertain. The CDR3 spans 14 residues. Per germline, CDR1 MNHEY and CDR2 SMNVEV (reference sequence). V was clipped by 3 bases and J by 1 base, with 6 bases between them. CDR3 sequence (DNA): TGTGCCAGCAGTTTGTTGGGAACTAATGAAAAACTGTTTTTT. This gives the protein CASSLLGTNEKLFF.

This chain connects TRBV7-8 to TRBJ2-2; TRBD2 aligns across 9 bases. The CDR3 covers 14 residues. Germline CDR1 SGHVS, CDR2 FQNEAQ. J gave up 13 bases and V 6 bases, and 12 bases lay outside the gene matches. The CDR3 is CASSPLAGPVGLFF. CDR3 nucleotides: TGTGCCAGCAGTCCCCTAGCGGGGCCCGTTGGGCTGTTTTTT.

The chain couples TRBV4-1 to TRBJ2-1; TRBD2 agrees at 7 bases. The CDR3 is made up of 18 amino acids. Germline V gene data show CDR1 as MGHRA and CDR2 as YSYEKL. The V and J ends lost 1 base and 0 bases, in that order; junction bases with no gene match: 9. The CDR3, as DNA: TGCGCCAGCAGCCAAGTAGCGGGCCAACTTAGCTCCTACAATGAGCAGTTCTTC. Its translation: CASSQVAGQLSSYNEQFF.

The chain is built from TRBV28 and TRBJ1-2; D not resolved. The V gene's germline CDR1 is MDHEN and CDR2 SYDVKM. Trimming removed 5 bases from V and 7 bases from J, with 14 bases in between. The CDR3 extends over 13 amino acids. The CDR3 DNA reads TGTGCCAGCAGTCCGGGTCGAGAGCTTGGCTACACCTTC. Translated, it gives CASSPGRELGYTF.

J is TRBJ2-1 and V is TRBV5-4; 14 nucleotides agree with TRBD2. The CDR3 length is 17 residues. Trimming removed 4 bases from V and 4 bases from J; junction bases left unmatched: 7. The germline gives CDR1 SGHNT, CDR2 YYREEE (reference sequence). For the CDR3, the DNA is TGTGCCAGCAGCCAGCCGGGACTAGCGGGAGCATACAATGAGCAGTTCTTC. As protein: CASSQPGLAGAYNEQFF.

This clone appeared a few times. The chain joins TRBV7-2 to TRBJ1-4, with D hard to call. The germline CDR1 and CDR2 sequences are SGHTA and FQGNSA. The CDR3 consists of 13 residues. V shed 3 bases and J shed 6 bases, with 8 bases lying between them. DNA of the CDR3: TGTGCCAGCAGCTTCTACCAAGATGAAAAACTGTTTTTT. This sequence encodes CASSFYQDEKLFF. The full variable domain, in which reference TRBV7-2 and TRBJ1-4 provide the parts outside the CDR3, is GAGVSQSPSNKVTEKGKDVELRCDPISGHTALYWYRQSLGQGLEFLIYFQGNSAPDKSGLPSDRFSAERTGGSVSTLTIQRTQQEDSAVYLCASSFYQDEKLFFGSGTQLSVL.

This clone has only a few counts. The V call is TRBV11-2, the J call TRBJ1-1; tentative D call: TRBD1 (5 bases). Germline assignment: CDR1 SGHAT and CDR2 FQNNGV. V was pared by 5 bases and J by 1 base, with 17 bases between. The CDR3 spans 16 residues. The CDR3, as DNA: TGTGCCAGCAGCCACGCCCCAGCAGGGAGGAACACTGAAGCTTTCTTT. It is translated as CASSHAPAGRNTEAFF.

The chain uses TRBV18 and TRBJ2-7; 9 bases map to TRBD1. V was pared by 3 bases and J by 7 bases, with 10 bases of the junction left unmatched. CDR1 and CDR2 from the germline V gene are KGHSH and LQKENI. The length of the CDR3 is 15 residues. CDR3 coding DNA: TGTGCCAGCTCACCTACGGGACAGGGTTTAGGGGAGCAGTACTTC. It is translated as CASSPTGQGLGEQYF.

The chain combines TRBV28 with TRBJ2-3; a possible D gene is TRBD2 (6 bases). The CDR3 totals 15 residues. Germline CDR1 reads MDHEN; CDR2 reads SYDVKM. Deletions cut 6 bases from V and 3 bases from J, with 16 bases between. The CDR3 is CASSHGGDRTDTQYF. The CDR3 DNA follows: TGTGCCAGCAGCCACGGGGGAGATCGGACAGATACGCAGTATTTT.